Given below is one T cell receptor (beta chain) in context. TCRdb keeps only in-frame clones here, not all; method: immunoSEQ multiplex PCR. The table has 25,000 to 35,000 clones, roughly 87% seen once. The CDR3 runs 13 residues. Germline CDR1 and CDR2: MRHNA and SNTAGT. V shed 10 bases and J shed 3 bases, with 13 bases lying between them. These data belong to a study of multiple sclerosis patients with progressive multifocal leukoencephalopathy. Described time point: time of PML onset. The chain couples TRBV6-4 to TRBJ2-1; D may be TRBD2 (6 bases). The sequence came from a human donor with progressive multifocal leukoencephalopathy. Sample: PBMCs, taken from a patient treated with natalizumab. The CDR3: CATASSGYNEQFF. The DNA for the CDR3 is TGTGCCACTGCCAGTAGCGGCTACAATGAGCAGTTCTTC.